The 12 T cell receptor beta chains given below trace back to one sample, sequenced in a study of blood T cell repertoires in COVID-19. Clones were read by immunoSEQ multiplex PCR, and TCRdb kept only the in-frame ones, dropping some. The profile shows approximately 160,000 clones, approximately 79% of them singletons. Material for sequencing was PBMCs or T cells enriched from blood (not recorded which). These receptors were collected from a man aged 50 to 59 who had recovered from COVID-19.

CDR3 protein: CASSGGGGMATDTQYF. The CDR3 DNA reads TGTGCCAGCAGCGGGGGTGGAGGGATGGCCACAGATACGCAGTATTTT. The rearrangement links TRBV9 to TRBJ2-3; perhaps TRBD2 as D (6 bases). This CDR3 spans 16 amino acids. CDR1 is SGDLS, CDR2 YYNGEE, per germline. V was shortened by 3 bases and J by 2 bases, with 16 bases between the two germline ends.

The rearrangement joins TRBV5-4 to TRBJ1-2; a possible D gene is TRBD1 (5 bases). CDR1 is SGHNT and CDR2 is YYREEE in the germline V gene (reference sequence). The CDR3 has 14 amino acids. V shed 4 bases and J shed 7 bases, with 17 bases lying between them. CDR3 nucleotides: TGTGCCAGCAGCGAATTGACAGCTCGCGGTGGCTACACCTTC. The encoded protein is CASSELTARGGYTF. Supplemented by reference TRBV5-4 and TRBJ1-2, the full variable domain reads ETGVTQSPTHLIKTRGQQVTLRCSSQSGHNTVSWYQQALGQGPQFIFQYYREEENGRGNFPPRFSGLQFPNYSSELNVNALELDDSALYLCASSELTARGGYTFGSGTRLTVV.

This chain connects TRBV11-2 to TRBJ1-1, with 10 positions matching TRBD1. Trimming cost V 5 bases and J 2 bases; bases outside gene matches: 2. Germline values: CDR1 SGHAT, CDR2 FQNNGV. The CDR3 is 14 amino acids. CDR3 sequence (DNA): TGTGCCAGCAGCCTGACAGGGGGCAACACTGAAGCTTTCTTT. Translating gives CASSLTGGNTEAFF. Together with reference TRBV11-2 and TRBJ1-1, the CDR3 gives the full variable domain: EAGVAQSPRYKIIEKRQSVAFWCNPISGHATLYWYQQILGQGPKLLIQFQNNGVVDDSQLPKDRFSAERLKGVDSTLKIQPAKLEDSAVYLCASSLTGGNTEAFFGQGTRLTVV.

CDR3 sequence: CASSTGQLYAEQYF. The CDR3 nucleotides are TGTGCCAGTAGTACTGGACAGCTCTATGCAGAGCAGTACTTC. The rearrangement links TRBV19 to TRBJ2-7; D might be TRBD1 (6 bases). V gave up 4 bases and J gave up 7 bases, with 17 bases separating them. This CDR3 is built from 14 residues. Per germline, CDR1 LNHDA and CDR2 SQIVND (reference sequence).

The chain employs TRBV6-5 and TRBJ1-4, with 7 positions matching TRBD1. The CDR3 spans 15 residues. CDR1 and CDR2 (germline): MNHEY, SVGAGI. The V gene end was trimmed by 6 bases and the J gene end by 3 bases; junction bases not matched to a gene: 7. The CDR3 region has the DNA TGTGCCAGCAGCAGGGAAGGGACAGCTAATGAAAAACTGTTTTTT. Its translation: CASSREGTANEKLFF.

This sequence joins TRBV5-1 and TRBJ1-5, with D tentatively TRBD1 (5 bases). V lost 2 bases and J lost 3, with 24 bases in between. From germline, CDR1 is SGHRS and CDR2 YFSETQ. The length of the CDR3 is 19 residues. The CDR3 coding sequence is TGCGCCAGCAGCTTACTACCCGCGGGGCTAGGGCAAGACAATCAGCCCCAGCATTTT. Translating it yields CASSLLPAGLGQDNQPQHF.

The chain uses TRBV12-3 or TRBV12-4 and TRBJ1-1, with D perhaps matching TRBD1 (5 bases). This CDR3 has 13 residues. V was trimmed by 6 bases and J by 1 base, leaving 9 bases between them. The CDR3 spells CASSWTPNTEAFF. CDR3 coding DNA: TGTGCCAGCAGCTGGACACCGAACACTGAAGCTTTCTTT.

CDR3 coding DNA: TGCGCCAGCAGCCCGGGAGGGACTAGCGGGCAAGAGACCCAGTACTTC. Its translation is CASSPGGTSGQETQYF. V usage is TRBV5-1 and J usage is TRBJ2-5; 12 nucleotides match TRBD2. Trimming removed 4 bases from V and 2 bases from J; junction bases left unmatched: 6. CDR3 size: 16 residues. Germline assignment: CDR1 SGHRS and CDR2 YFSETQ.

This chain uses TRBV27 with TRBJ2-7; 11 nucleotides agree with TRBD1. CDR1 MNHEY and CDR2 SMNVEV come from the germline V gene (reference sequence). This CDR3 is built from 15 residues. V gave up 2 bases and J gave up 5 bases; unmatched junction bases: 5. The CDR3 DNA follows: TGTGCCAGCAGTTTACCCGGACAGGGGGCAAACGAGCAGTACTTC. Residues: CASSLPGQGANEQYF.

This sequence joins TRBV3-1 (or the pseudogene TRBV3-2) and TRBJ2-2, with 10 bases matching TRBD2. CDR1 and CDR2 (germline): LGHDT, YNNKEL (reference sequence). The CDR3 totals 18 residues. Trimming at V came to 0 bases and at J to 5 bases, leaving 9 bases not matched to a gene. The CDR3 DNA follows: TGTGCCAGCAGCCAAGATCGCAGCGGGGGGGCGAGGACCGGGGAGCTGTTTTTT. It codes for CASSQDRSGGARTGELFF.

The chain links TRBV19 to TRBJ1-2; 7 bases agree with TRBD1. Trimming removed 6 bases from V and 3 bases from J; junction bases left unmatched: 4. The CDR3 is made up of 13 amino acids. Germline-derived CDR1 and CDR2 are LNHDA and SQIVND (reference sequence). The CDR3 bases are TGTGCCAGTAGACAGGGGAAGGACTATGGCTACACCTTC. Its translation: CASRQGKDYGYTF.

The chain combines TRBV9 with TRBJ2-6; 10 positions match TRBD1. The CDR3 is 19 amino acids. Losses at the gene ends were 3 bases for V and 0 bases for J; bases not matched to a gene: 9. Germline V gene data show CDR1 as SGDLS and CDR2 as YYNGEE. The CDR3 protein is CASSADDRGQFSGANVLTF. Written as DNA, the CDR3 is TGTGCCAGCAGCGCGGATGACAGGGGGCAATTCTCTGGGGCCAACGTCCTGACTTTC. The whole variable domain, remainder taken from reference TRBV9 and TRBJ2-6, is DSGVTQTPKHLITATGQRVTLRCSPRSGDLSVYWYQQSLDQGLQFLIQYYNGEERAKGNILERFSAQQFPDLHSELNLSSLELGDSALYFCASSADDRGQFSGANVLTFGAGSRLTVL.